One and the same sample provided the 31 T cell receptor beta chains below, sequenced in a study of neoadjuvant nivolumab and ipilimumab in lung cancer. Profiled with immunoSEQ multiplex PCR; TCRdb holds only in-frame clones, not every one. The sample has tens of thousands of clones, 92% seen once. Sequenced here: peripheral blood, sampled after neoadjuvant nivolumab, alone or with ipilimumab, at or shortly before surgery. The source is an adult with non-small cell lung cancer.

The chain is built from TRBV5-1 and TRBJ2-3; 8 bases line up with TRBD2. V lost 1 base to trimming and J lost 3 bases; unmatched junction nucleotides: 13. Germline lookup yields CDR1 SGHRS and CDR2 YFSETQ. CDR3 size: 18 residues. The DNA for the CDR3 is TGCGCCAGCAGCTTGACGGGAGGGCCGAGGCTACGGACAGATACGCAGTATTTT. Translating gives CASSLTGGPRLRTDTQYF.

The CDR3 reads CASSLRSGSYEQYF. The CDR3 nucleotides are TGCGCCAGCAGCTTAAGGTCCGGATCCTACGAGCAGTACTTC. The chain combines TRBV5-1 with TRBJ2-7; D unresolved. CDR3 length: 14 amino acids. The V gene's germline CDR1 is SGHRS and CDR2 YFSETQ. The ends were cut back, 2 bases at V and 1 base at J, with 10 bases in the middle.

The chain couples TRBV25-1 to TRBJ2-1, with 10 nucleotides matching TRBD2. This CDR3 comprises 14 residues. In germline, CDR1 is MGHDK, CDR2 SYGVNS. With 4 bases clipped from V and 4 bases from J, the junction kept 1 base outside the gene matches. CDR3 sequence (DNA): TGTGCCAGCAGTGCAGCGGGGGGGTACAATGAGCAGTTCTTC. Protein sequence: CASSAAGGYNEQFF.

The genes are TRBV6-1 and TRBJ1-2; 7 bases line up with TRBD1. From germline, CDR1 is MNHNS and CDR2 SASEGT. The CDR3 spans 13 residues. V lost 5 bases to trimming and J lost 6 bases; unmatched junction nucleotides: 6. CDR3 loop: CASSFDRVNGYTF. In DNA, the CDR3 is TGTGCCAGCAGTTTTGACAGGGTTAATGGCTACACCTTC.

The gene calls are TRBV28 and TRBJ2-3; D call uncertain. V shed 6 bases and J shed 0 bases, with 1 base lying between them. The CDR3 is 11 residues long. The germline gives CDR1 MDHEN, CDR2 SYDVKM. This CDR3 is CASRSTDTQYF. The CDR3 nucleotides are TGTGCCAGCAGAAGCACAGATACGCAGTATTTT.

In DNA form, the CDR3 reads TGCAGCGTTTTGAGCGACCGCTATGGCTACACCTTC. Protein sequence: CSVLSDRYGYTF. The V and J genes are TRBV29-1 and TRBJ1-2, with D unresolved. Germline V gene sequence: CDR1 SQVTM, CDR2 ANQGSEA. This CDR3 is 12 amino acids long. Between the trimmed V and J ends, which lost 5 bases and 4 bases, there was a span of 11 bases.

V and J are TRBV6-1 and TRBJ1-2; 8 bases map to TRBD1. The junction had 14 bases not matched to a gene; V was cut back by 1 base and J by 7 bases. Germline lookup yields CDR1 MNHNS and CDR2 SASEGT. The CDR3 is 17 residues long. CDR3: CASSEEAGGLFVGGYTF. The CDR3 DNA reads TGTGCCAGCAGTGAAGAGGCAGGGGGCCTCTTTGTGGGTGGCTACACCTTC.

This clone was seen once. CDR3 sequence: CASSYRTGSQETQYF. The CDR3 DNA reads TGTGCCAGCAGCTACCGGACAGGGTCCCAAGAGACCCAGTACTTC. This rearrangement joins TRBV5-4 to TRBJ2-5, with 8 bases that match TRBD1. The CDR3 has 15 amino acids. V was pared by 3 bases and J by 1 base, with 5 bases of the junction left unmatched. Per germline, CDR1 SGHNT and CDR2 YYREEE (reference sequence).

The J gene is TRBJ1-1, the V gene TRBV4-1; 7 nucleotides align to TRBD1. This CDR3 comprises 16 residues. CDR1 MGHRA and CDR2 YSYEKL come from the germline V gene. With V trimmed by 4 bases and J by 6 bases, 14 bases remained unmatched. This chain's CDR3 is CASSRAYLGGGAEAFF. For the CDR3, the DNA is TGCGCCAGCAGCCGAGCGTATTTAGGGGGCGGTGCTGAAGCTTTCTTT.

The rearrangement uses TRBV5-1 and TRBJ2-1, with D tentatively TRBD1 or TRBD2 (5 bases each). Germline CDR1 SGHRS, CDR2 YFSETQ. Trimming took 7 bases from V and 9 from J, leaving 17 bases between them. The CDR3 extends over 13 amino acids. The CDR3 sequence: CASSRLGEGEQFF. CDR3 sequence (DNA): TGCGCCAGCTCCCGGCTGGGGGAAGGTGAGCAGTTCTTC.

The V and J genes are TRBV25-1 and TRBJ2-2, with D maybe TRBD1 (6 bases). Between the trimmed V and J ends, which lost 4 bases and 5 bases, there was a span of 17 bases. Germline assignment: CDR1 MGHDK and CDR2 SYGVNS. The CDR3 consists of 16 residues. CDR3 loop: CASSGTQGPRTGELFF. Here the CDR3 DNA reads TGTGCCAGCAGTGGGACTCAGGGGCCGAGAACCGGGGAGCTGTTTTTT.

V usage is TRBV10-3 and J usage is TRBJ1-5; D is unresolved. Germline V gene lookup returns CDR1 ENHRY and CDR2 SYGVKD. Trimming left V 0 bases short and J 2 bases short, with 11 bases between. The CDR3 contains 16 residues. This CDR3 reads CAISESGGGGNQPQHF. The CDR3 DNA reads as TGTGCCATCAGTGAGTCCGGAGGAGGTGGCAATCAGCCCCAGCATTTT.

This sequence joins TRBV5-4 and TRBJ2-2; no clear D gene. Germline CDR1 and CDR2: SGHNT and YYREEE (reference sequence). The CDR3 consists of 15 residues. V lost 0 bases and J lost 6, with 12 bases in between. The CDR3 loop is CASSLDFKGPGELFF. The CDR3 bases are TGTGCCAGCAGCTTGGATTTCAAAGGACCCGGGGAGCTGTTTTTT.

The CDR3, as DNA: TGTGCCAGCGGTAGCGGGAGGCCTCTTAGCTCCTACAATGAGCAGTTCTTC. Its translation: CASGSGRPLSSYNEQFF. The V gene is TRBV7-2, the J gene TRBJ2-1, with 10 positions matching TRBD2. There are 17 residues in the CDR3. After removal of 8 bases from V and 0 bases from J, the junction contained 10 bases not matched to a gene. Germline V gene sequence: CDR1 SGHTA, CDR2 FQGNSA.

The chain uses TRBV11-2 and TRBJ2-5, with TRBD2 identical over 15 bases. The ends lost 6 bases at V and 3 bases at J; junction bases unmatched: 5. CDR3 size: 16 residues. The V gene's germline CDR1 is SGHAT and CDR2 FQNNGV. The CDR3 reads CASSSGLAGGKETQYF. CDR3 DNA: TGTGCCAGCAGTTCAGGACTAGCGGGAGGGAAAGAGACCCAGTACTTC.

The chain couples TRBV7-9 to TRBJ1-5, with 9 bases aligning to TRBD1. The V and J ends lost 5 bases and 5 bases, in that order; junction bases with no gene match: 4. The CDR3 is made up of 14 amino acids. CDR1 and CDR2 from the germline V gene are SEHNR and FQNEAQ (reference sequence). The CDR3 DNA reads as TGTGCCAGCAGCCCGGACAGGGGAGATCAGCCCCAGCATTTT. This encodes CASSPDRGDQPQHF.

The J gene is TRBJ1-1, the V gene TRBV5-5; perhaps TRBD1 as D (5 bases). Trimming pared 2 bases from V and 1 base from J, leaving 9 bases between. CDR1 SGHKS and CDR2 YYEKEE come from the germline V gene (reference sequence). The CDR3 extends over 14 amino acids. The CDR3 region is CASSFRDGNTEAFF. The CDR3 DNA follows: TGTGCCAGCAGCTTCCGGGACGGGAACACTGAAGCTTTCTTT.

This rearrangement joins TRBV6-5 to TRBJ1-5; possible D gene TRBD1, 6 bases. The germline V and J ends were trimmed by 6 bases and 5 bases, with 11 bases remaining between them. The CDR3 length is 13 residues. Germline values: CDR1 MNHEY, CDR2 SVGAGI. The CDR3 sequence is CASRQSGDQPQHF. DNA of the CDR3: TGTGCCAGCAGACAGTCAGGGGATCAGCCCCAGCATTTT.

The chain recombines TRBV7-9 with TRBJ1-1; possibly TRBD1 for D (5 bases). Germline assignment: CDR1 SEHNR and CDR2 FQNEAQ (reference sequence). The V and J ends lost 5 bases and 4 bases respectively, with 20 bases between them. The CDR3 has 16 residues. The CDR3 reads CASSPGTSGESTEAFF. CDR3 nucleotides: TGTGCCAGCAGCCCAGGAACGTCGGGGGAGAGCACTGAAGCTTTCTTT.

The chain joins TRBV6-1 to TRBJ2-2, with D unresolved. Between the trimmed V and J ends, which lost 2 bases and 6 bases, there was a span of 16 bases. Per germline, CDR1 MNHNS and CDR2 SASEGT. This CDR3 region has 16 residues. CDR3 residues: CASSELPPRAPGELFF. The CDR3 bases are TGTGCCAGCAGTGAACTTCCCCCTAGAGCCCCCGGGGAGCTGTTTTTT.

The J gene is TRBJ2-7, the V gene TRBV27; D is possibly TRBD1 (6 bases). This CDR3 is built from 15 residues. With 3 bases removed from V and 0 bases from J, the gap between germline ends came to 12 bases. CDR1 is MNHEY, CDR2 SMNVEV, per germline (reference sequence). The DNA of the CDR3 is TGTGCCAGCAGTTTGACAGGCGGCAGCTCCTACGAGCAGTACTTC. This sequence encodes CASSLTGGSSYEQYF.

V is TRBV6-5 and J is TRBJ1-1; 7 bases match TRBD1. CDR3 length: 14 residues. Germline assignment: CDR1 MNHEY and CDR2 SVGAGI. Losses at the gene ends were 5 bases for V and 5 bases for J; bases not matched to a gene: 8. CDR3 sequence (DNA): TGTGCCAGCAGTCGTATACAGGGGATAACTGAAGCTTTCTTT. This translates into CASSRIQGITEAFF.

J is TRBJ1-5 and V is TRBV6-1; D is unresolved. The CDR3 extends over 14 amino acids. Germline V gene lookup returns CDR1 MNHNS and CDR2 SASEGT. V shed 5 bases and J shed 6 bases, with 14 bases lying between them. In nucleotides, the CDR3 is TGTGCCAGCAGTAAAGGGCGGATCGGTCAGCCCCAGCATTTT. It codes for CASSKGRIGQPQHF.

This clone was detected once. V is TRBV5-6 and J is TRBJ2-7; 10 nucleotides line up with TRBD1. The CDR3 is 17 amino acids. Losses at the gene ends were 4 bases for V and 0 bases for J; bases not matched to a gene: 10. Germline CDR1 is SGHDT and CDR2 is YYEEEE. CDR3 sequence (DNA): TGTGCCAGCAGCGCGGACGCGGGACAGGGGCTCTCCTACGAGCAGTACTTC. This codes for CASSADAGQGLSYEQYF.

V is TRBV29-1 and J is TRBJ2-3; D is unresolved. From germline, CDR1 is SQVTM and CDR2 ANQGSEA. Trimming cost V 8 bases and J 0 bases, with 9 bases left between them. The CDR3 is 12 amino acids. The CDR3 loop reads CSIRPSTDTQYF. The CDR3, as DNA: TGCAGCATCCGACCAAGCACAGATACGCAGTATTTT.

Here the CDR3 reads CASSSTGVGANVLTF. The CDR3 nucleotides read TGTGCCAGCAGTAGTACAGGGGTCGGGGCCAACGTCCTGACTTTC. The chain links TRBV2 to TRBJ2-6; 7 bases are shared with TRBD1. CDR1 is SNHLY, CDR2 FYNNEI, per germline. Germline trimming cut 5 bases from V and 4 bases from J; bases unmatched to any gene: 5. The CDR3 has 15 amino acids.

This rearrangement joins TRBV11-3 to TRBJ1-1; tentative D call: TRBD1 (5 bases). This CDR3 has 15 amino acids. The V gene lost 5 bases and the J gene lost 3 bases, with 16 bases spanning the gap. Germline CDR1 SGHNT, CDR2 YENEEA. As DNA, the CDR3 is TGTGCCAGCAGCAGCGGGGGGTCCACATACACTGAAGCTTTCTTT. Its translation is CASSSGGSTYTEAFF.

This chain connects TRBV7-2 to TRBJ2-5; D ambiguous. Trimming removed 2 bases from V and 4 bases from J, with 5 bases in between. Germline V gives CDR1 SGHTA, CDR2 FQGNSA. The CDR3 runs to 12 residues. This CDR3 is CASSLNRETQYF. CDR3 sequence (DNA): TGTGCCAGCAGCTTAAACCGAGAGACCCAGTACTTC. Together with reference TRBV7-2 and TRBJ2-5, the CDR3 gives the full variable domain: GAGVSQSPSNKVTEKGKDVELRCDPISGHTALYWYRQSLGQGLEFLIYFQGNSAPDKSGLPSDRFSAERTGGSVSTLTIQRTQQEDSAVYLCASSLNRETQYFGPGTRLLVL.

The chain has TRBV5-5 and TRBJ2-5; D is possibly TRBD1 (5 bases). Trimming took 9 bases from V and 4 from J, leaving 19 bases between them. The germline V gene encodes CDR1 SGHKS and CDR2 YYEKEE (reference sequence). CDR3 size: 14 residues. The chain's CDR3 is CATSGNSFVETQYF. As DNA, the CDR3 is TGTGCCACTTCAGGGAACTCGTTCGTAGAGACCCAGTACTTC.

J is TRBJ1-5 and V is TRBV28; no clear D gene. The germline V and J ends were trimmed by 3 bases and 3 bases, with 9 bases remaining between them. Germline-derived CDR1 and CDR2 are MDHEN and SYDVKM. The CDR3 totals 14 residues. CDR3 protein: CASSFHGDNQPQHF. CDR3 DNA: TGTGCCAGCAGTTTTCATGGGGACAATCAGCCCCAGCATTTT.

This chain links TRBV5-6 with TRBJ2-5, with TRBD1 identical over 10 bases. CDR3 length: 14 residues. Per germline, CDR1 SGHDT and CDR2 YYEEEE. V dropped 2 bases and J dropped 5; count of bases not matched to a gene: 3. CDR3 in amino acids: CASSFWDRGETQYF. The DNA of the CDR3 is TGTGCCAGCAGCTTCTGGGACAGGGGTGAGACCCAGTACTTC.